This TCR beta chain was recovered during a study of cytomegalovirus exposure and HLA in healthy donors. The PCR employed 60 Vbeta primers together with 13 Jbeta primers. Clones were read by immunoSEQ multiplex PCR, and TCRdb kept only the in-frame ones, dropping some. The sample yields about 130,000 clones, 82% seen once. Remarks on this clone: The antigen remains undetermined.

Study-wide results and limits: In a later analysis, at a false discovery rate of 0.05, roughly 16,000 TCR beta sequences matched HLA alleles. Among TCR sequences, most were rare, though some public TCRs appeared in many donors.

The specimen sequenced was PBMCs. This sequence originates from a boy aged 5 to 17 in good health and CMV-seronegative.

CDR3 DNA: TGTGCCAGCAGCCACCACACTAGCGGGAGCTCCTACAATGAGCAGTTCTTC. Its translation is CASSHHTSGSSYNEQFF. This sequence joins TRBV4-2 and TRBJ2-1; TRBD2 aligns across 11 bases. Germline V lookup: CDR1 LGHNA, CDR2 YNFKEQ. This CDR3 is 17 amino acids long. V was pared by 3 bases and J by 0 bases, with 4 bases of the junction left unmatched.